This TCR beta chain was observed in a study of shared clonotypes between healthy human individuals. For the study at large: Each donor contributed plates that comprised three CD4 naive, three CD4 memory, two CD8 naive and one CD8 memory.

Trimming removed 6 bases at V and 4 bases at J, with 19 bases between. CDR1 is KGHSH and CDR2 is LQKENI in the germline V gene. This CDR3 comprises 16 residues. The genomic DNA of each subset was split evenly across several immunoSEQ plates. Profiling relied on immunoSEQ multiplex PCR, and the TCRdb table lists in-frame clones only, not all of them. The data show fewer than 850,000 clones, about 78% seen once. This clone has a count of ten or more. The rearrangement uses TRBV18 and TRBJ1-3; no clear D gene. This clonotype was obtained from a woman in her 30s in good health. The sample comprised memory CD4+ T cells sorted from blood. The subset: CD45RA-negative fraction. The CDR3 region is CASSPAVSGMGNTIYF. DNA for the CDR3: TGTGCCAGCTCCCCCGCAGTCTCCGGAATGGGAAACACCATATATTTT.